This note documents a single T cell receptor (beta chain) sequence. Amplification yielded TCR beta CDR3 regions, with RNA transcripts as the source. TCR CDR3 underwent first-round RT-PCR with the HTBI primer set. TCRdb passed the multiplex PCR reads through MiXCR, listing each CDR3 protein once. Among around 540,000 distinct CDR3 sequences listed, just over 45% were seen once. The data derive from a study of T cells in Graves' hyperthyroidism and ophthalmopathy. Trimming pared 4 bases from V and 10 bases from J, leaving 19 bases between. This CDR3 is 13 amino acids long. The V gene's germline CDR1 is SQVTM and CDR2 ANQGSEA.

This chain links TRBV29-1 with TRBJ1-2, with D tentatively TRBD1 (5 bases). The clonotype comes from a woman younger than 35 with Graves' hyperthyroidism. The sequencing sample was made of peripheral blood or thyroid tissue (not recorded which). The DNA of the CDR3 is TGCAGCGTTGGTGGGGCCACAAACTACGACTACACCTTC. It translates to CSVGGATNYDYTF. Full variable domain (missing parts from reference TRBV29-1 and TRBJ1-2): SAVISQKPSRDICQRGTSLTIQCQVDSQVTMMFWYRQQPGQSLTLIATANQGSEATYESGFVIDKFPISRPNLTFSTLTVSNMSPEDSSIYLCSVGGATNYDYTFGSGTRLTVV.